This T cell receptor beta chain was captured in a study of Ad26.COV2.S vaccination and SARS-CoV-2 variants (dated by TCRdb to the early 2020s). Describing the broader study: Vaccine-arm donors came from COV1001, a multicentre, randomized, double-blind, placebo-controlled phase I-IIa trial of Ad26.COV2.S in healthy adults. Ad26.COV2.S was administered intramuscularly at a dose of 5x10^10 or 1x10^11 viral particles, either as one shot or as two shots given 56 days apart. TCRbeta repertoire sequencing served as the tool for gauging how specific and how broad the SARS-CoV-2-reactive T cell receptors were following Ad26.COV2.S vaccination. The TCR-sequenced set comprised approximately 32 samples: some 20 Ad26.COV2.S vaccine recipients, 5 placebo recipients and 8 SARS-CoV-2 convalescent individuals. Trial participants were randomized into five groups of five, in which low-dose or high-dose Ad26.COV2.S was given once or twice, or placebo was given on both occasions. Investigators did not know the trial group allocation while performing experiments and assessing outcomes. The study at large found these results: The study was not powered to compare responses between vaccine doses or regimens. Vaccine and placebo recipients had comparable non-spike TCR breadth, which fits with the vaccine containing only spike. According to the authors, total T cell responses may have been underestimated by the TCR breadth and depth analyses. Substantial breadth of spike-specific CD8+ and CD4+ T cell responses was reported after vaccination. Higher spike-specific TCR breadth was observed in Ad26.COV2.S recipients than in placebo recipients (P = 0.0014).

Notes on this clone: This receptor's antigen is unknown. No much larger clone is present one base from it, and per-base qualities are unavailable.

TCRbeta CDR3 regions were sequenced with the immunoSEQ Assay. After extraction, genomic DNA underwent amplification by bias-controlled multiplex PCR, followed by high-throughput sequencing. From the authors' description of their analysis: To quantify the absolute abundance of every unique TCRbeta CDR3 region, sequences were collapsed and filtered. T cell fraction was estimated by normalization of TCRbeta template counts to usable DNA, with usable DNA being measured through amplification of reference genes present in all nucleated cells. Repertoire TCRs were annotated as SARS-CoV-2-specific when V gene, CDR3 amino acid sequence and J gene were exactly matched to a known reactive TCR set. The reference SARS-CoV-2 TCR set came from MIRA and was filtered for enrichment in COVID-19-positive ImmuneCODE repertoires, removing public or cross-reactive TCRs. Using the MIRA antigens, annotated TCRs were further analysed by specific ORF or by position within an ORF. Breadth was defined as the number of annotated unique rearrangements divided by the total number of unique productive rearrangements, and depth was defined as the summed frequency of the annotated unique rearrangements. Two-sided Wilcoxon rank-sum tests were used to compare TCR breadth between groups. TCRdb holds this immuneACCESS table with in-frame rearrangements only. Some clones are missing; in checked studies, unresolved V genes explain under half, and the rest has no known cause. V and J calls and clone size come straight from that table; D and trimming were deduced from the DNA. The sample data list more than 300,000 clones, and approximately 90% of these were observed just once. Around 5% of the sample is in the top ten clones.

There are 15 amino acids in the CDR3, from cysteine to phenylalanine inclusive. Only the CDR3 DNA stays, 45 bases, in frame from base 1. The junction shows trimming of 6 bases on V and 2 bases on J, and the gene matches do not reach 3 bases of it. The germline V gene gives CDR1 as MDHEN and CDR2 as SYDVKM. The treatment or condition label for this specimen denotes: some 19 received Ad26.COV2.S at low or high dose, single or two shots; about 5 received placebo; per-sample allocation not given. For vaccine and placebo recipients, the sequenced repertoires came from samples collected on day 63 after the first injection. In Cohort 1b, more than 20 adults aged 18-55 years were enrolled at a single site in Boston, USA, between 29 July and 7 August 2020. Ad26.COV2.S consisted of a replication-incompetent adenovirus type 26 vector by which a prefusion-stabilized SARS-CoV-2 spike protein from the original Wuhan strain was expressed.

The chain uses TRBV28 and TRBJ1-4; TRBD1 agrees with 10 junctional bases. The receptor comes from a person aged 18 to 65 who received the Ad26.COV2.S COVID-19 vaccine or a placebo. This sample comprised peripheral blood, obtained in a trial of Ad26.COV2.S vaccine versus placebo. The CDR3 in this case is CASSDRGPTNEKLFF. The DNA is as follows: TGTGCCAGCAGCGACAGGGGGCCCACTAATGAAAAACTGTTTTTT.